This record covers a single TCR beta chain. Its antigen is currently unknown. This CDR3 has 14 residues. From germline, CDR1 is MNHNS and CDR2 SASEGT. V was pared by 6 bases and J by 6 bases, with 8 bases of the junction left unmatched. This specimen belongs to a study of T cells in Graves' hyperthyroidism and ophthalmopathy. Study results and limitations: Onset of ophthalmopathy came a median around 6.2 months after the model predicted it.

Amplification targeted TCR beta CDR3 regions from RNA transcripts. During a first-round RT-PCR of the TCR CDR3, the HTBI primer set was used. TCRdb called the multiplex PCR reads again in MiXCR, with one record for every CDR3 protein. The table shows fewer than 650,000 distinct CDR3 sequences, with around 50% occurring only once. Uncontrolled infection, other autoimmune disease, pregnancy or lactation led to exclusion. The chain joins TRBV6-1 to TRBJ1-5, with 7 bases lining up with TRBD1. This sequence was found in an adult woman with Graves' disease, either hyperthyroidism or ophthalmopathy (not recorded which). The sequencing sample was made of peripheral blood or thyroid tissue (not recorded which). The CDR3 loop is CASSKQGKGQPQHF. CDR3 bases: TGTGCCAGCAGCAAACAGGGGAAGGGTCAGCCCCAGCATTTT.